The 28 T cell receptor beta chains below were found in one sample sequenced in a study of T cells after yellow fever vaccination (dated by TCRdb to the late 2010s). The library was built by means of 5' RACE. Instrument used: Illumina HiSeq 2500. TCRdb cleaned the public reads at Q25 with fastp, built clones with MiXCR and kept in-frame beta chains. Identical CDR3 proteins give one entry, which carries the most common genes and DNA. This sample holds a few hundred thousand distinct CDR3 sequences; 6.8% were observed only once. The ten largest clones add up to roughly 19% of the sample. The label giving this sample's treatment or condition can be read as: live attenuated yellow fever vaccine strain. The specimen was PBMCs, collected roughly 46 days after the first yellow fever vaccination. The receptors shown here come from a man younger than 35 who received the YFV17D yellow fever vaccine.

The CDR3: CASSQRVGSNQPQHF. As DNA, the CDR3 is TGCGCCAGCAGCCAACGGGTGGGTAGCAATCAGCCCCAGCATTTT. V gene TRBV4-1 combines with J gene TRBJ1-5; D not resolved. The CDR3 is made up of 15 amino acids. Germline V gene sequence: CDR1 MGHRA, CDR2 YSYEKL. With 2 bases removed from V and 0 bases from J, the gap between germline ends came to 8 bases.

The rearrangement uses TRBV12-3 or TRBV12-4 and TRBJ2-5, with 13 bases identical to TRBD2. There are 16 residues in the CDR3. The V gene end was trimmed by 6 bases and the J gene end by 5 bases; junction bases not matched to a gene: 9. CDR3 coding DNA: TGTGCCAGCAGACCGGAACTAGCGGGGGGGCTGGAGACCCAGTACTTC. Its translation is CASRPELAGGLETQYF.

The rearrangement links TRBV9 to TRBJ2-5, with D possibly matching TRBD1 (7 bases). The CDR3 consists of 15 residues. Germline V gene data show CDR1 as SGDLS and CDR2 as YYNGEE. Trimming cost V 0 bases and J 7 bases, with 16 bases left between them. As DNA, the CDR3 is TGTGCCAGCAGCGTAGCTCCAGGGGGGCCGGGGACCCAGTACTTC. Its protein product is CASSVAPGGPGTQYF.

The CDR3: CASSEYNLAGGSYNEQFF. CDR3 nucleotide sequence: TGTGCCAGCAGTGAATATAACCTAGCGGGGGGGTCCTACAATGAGCAGTTCTTC. The chain couples TRBV25-1 to TRBJ2-1, with 12 positions matching TRBD2. The V gene's germline CDR1 is MGHDK and CDR2 SYGVNS. V trimming: 0 bases; J trimming: 1 base; junction bases outside the gene matches: 4. CDR3 length equals 18 residues.

This clonotype was seen ten or more times. The rearrangement links TRBV6-2 or TRBV6-3 to TRBJ2-1, with TRBD1 matching 7 bases. The V segment lost 3 bases and the J segment 10 bases; nucleotides outside the gene matches: 6. The CDR3 length is 13 residues. Germline V gene lookup returns CDR1 MNHEY and CDR2 SVGEGT. CDR3 sequence reads: CASSYQGVSEQFF. CDR3 in DNA: TGTGCCAGCAGTTATCAGGGGGTGTCCGAGCAGTTCTTC.

V usage is TRBV7-2 and J usage is TRBJ1-4, with a tentative D call TRBD1 (6 bases). Germline V gene data show CDR1 as SGHTA and CDR2 as FQGNSA. Trimming removed 4 bases at V and 7 bases at J, with 13 bases between. CDR3 size: 14 residues. CDR3 amino acids: CASSSGVRGEKLFF. CDR3 DNA: TGTGCCAGCAGCTCAGGGGTCCGGGGTGAAAAACTGTTTTTT.

The chain is built from TRBV4-3 and TRBJ2-7; perhaps TRBD2 as D (5 bases). The V end was cut by 0 bases, the J end by 12 bases, with 18 bases between. This CDR3 has 14 residues. Germline V gives CDR1 LGHNA, CDR2 YSLEER. CDR3 nucleotide sequence: TGCGCCAGCAGCCAAGATCAAGTGAGGGCCCGGCTGTACTTC. Translation: CASSQDQVRARLYF.

In this sample, this clonotype turned up many times. The CDR3 protein is CASSDRGDTGELFF. As DNA, the CDR3 is TGTGCCAGCAGTGACAGGGGAGACACCGGGGAGCTGTTTTTT. The chain joins TRBV6-4 to TRBJ2-2; D possibly uses TRBD1 or TRBD2 (5 bases each). Trimming removed 2 bases at V and 3 bases at J, with 7 bases between. The CDR3 loop spans 14 amino acids. Germline CDR1 is MRHNA and CDR2 is SNTAGT.

The chain has TRBV7-2 and TRBJ2-3; D remains ambiguous. The CDR3 is made up of 14 amino acids. Trimming took 3 bases from V and 4 from J, leaving 11 bases between them. The germline V gene encodes CDR1 SGHTA and CDR2 FQGNSA. CDR3 nucleotide sequence: TGTGCCAGCAGCTTCACTTCGGCGCCAGATACGCAGTATTTT. It translates to CASSFTSAPDTQYF.

The chain employs TRBV29-1 and TRBJ1-1; TRBD1 might be the D (5 bases). Trimming cost V 7 bases and J 11 bases, with 17 bases left between them. Per the germline V gene, CDR1 is SQVTM and CDR2 is ANQGSEA. The length of the CDR3 is 11 residues. This CDR3 reads CSARWEGWAFF. Written as DNA, the CDR3 is TGCAGCGCCCGGTGGGAGGGGTGGGCTTTCTTT.

This clonotype has only a few counts. This chain joins TRBV18 and TRBJ2-5; D gene unclear. The CDR3 is 13 amino acids. Germline V gene data show CDR1 as KGHSH and CDR2 as LQKENI. Trimming stripped 5 bases from V and 2 bases from J, with 9 bases between. The CDR3 region is CASSYRRQETQYF. The CDR3 coding sequence is TGTGCCAGCTCATACCGTCGGCAAGAGACCCAGTACTTC.

This sequence joins TRBV10-3 and TRBJ1-5, with D perhaps matching TRBD1 (5 bases). Germline loops: CDR1 ENHRY, CDR2 SYGVKD. The V gene lost 10 bases and the J gene lost 0 bases, with 16 bases spanning the gap. This CDR3 is 15 amino acids long. CDR3 region: CATTGTDISNQPQHF. DNA of the CDR3: TGTGCCACTACCGGGACCGACATTAGCAATCAGCCCCAGCATTTT.

This clonotype was found a few times. V gene TRBV19 combines with J gene TRBJ1-5; the match to TRBD1 covers 7 bases. With V trimmed by 3 bases and J by 5 bases, 4 bases remained unmatched. The germline gives CDR1 LNHDA, CDR2 SQIVND (reference sequence). The CDR3 covers 14 residues. The CDR3 nucleotides are TGTGCCAGTAGTATCCGACAGGGATATCAGCCCCAGCATTTT. Amino acids: CASSIRQGYQPQHF.

V gene TRBV27 combines with J gene TRBJ1-2; TRBD1 matches at 7 bases. Germline lookup yields CDR1 MNHEY and CDR2 SMNVEV (reference sequence). The ends lost 6 bases at V and 8 bases at J; junction bases unmatched: 12. The CDR3 contains 14 residues. The CDR3 sequence is CASSPFTGARGYTF. The DNA for the CDR3 is TGTGCCAGCAGCCCGTTTACAGGGGCTAGAGGCTACACCTTC.

The sample holds many counts of this clonotype. The chain has TRBV12-3 or TRBV12-4 and TRBJ1-4; TRBD1 might be the D (6 bases). The CDR3 is made up of 14 amino acids. Trimming left V 5 bases short and J 7 bases short, with 14 bases between. The CDR3 protein is CASSADRRGEKLFF. The CDR3 bases are TGTGCCAGCAGTGCTGACAGGCGGGGTGAAAAACTGTTTTTT.

This chain links TRBV20-1 with TRBJ2-2, with TRBD2 as a possible D gene (5 bases). This CDR3 contains 13 residues. V was trimmed by 6 bases and J by 6 bases, leaving 14 bases between them. Germline V CDR1 and CDR2: DFQATT, SNEGSKA (reference sequence). The CDR3 here is CSAQAGESGELFF. DNA for the CDR3: TGCAGTGCCCAGGCCGGGGAGTCCGGGGAGCTGTTTTTT.

The table lists this clonotype with a few counts. This chain uses TRBV4-2 with TRBJ2-2, with D unresolved. Germline V CDR1 and CDR2: LGHNA, YNFKEQ. This CDR3 comprises 13 residues. V lost 1 base and J lost 3, with 3 bases in between. The CDR3 coding sequence is TGTGCCAGCAGCCAAGCTGACACCGGGGAGCTGTTTTTT. It is translated as CASSQADTGELFF.

This clonotype was seen a few times. The chain links TRBV7-2 to TRBJ2-6, with D hard to call. This CDR3 is built from 16 residues. Germline V lookup: CDR1 SGHTA, CDR2 FQGNSA. V lost 6 bases and J lost 1, with 13 bases in between. The CDR3 DNA reads as TGTGCCAGCAGAGGATTCGTCGATTCTGGGGCCAACGTCCTGACTTTC. Translation: CASRGFVDSGANVLTF.

The chain carries TRBV6-2 or TRBV6-3 and TRBJ2-7; the match to TRBD1 covers 7 bases. Germline V gives CDR1 MNHEY, CDR2 SVGEGT. The CDR3 is 15 amino acids. V lost 6 bases to trimming and J lost 0 bases; unmatched junction nucleotides: 8. The CDR3 loop reads CASSGTTGRSYEQYF. The CDR3 DNA is TGTGCCAGCAGCGGGACGACAGGGCGCTCCTACGAGCAGTACTTC.

This clonotype was found a few times. The rearrangement links TRBV19 to TRBJ2-1, with a tentative D call TRBD1 (6 bases). V lost 1 base to trimming and J lost 7 bases, with 14 bases between them. Germline CDR1 reads LNHDA; CDR2 reads SQIVND (reference sequence). The CDR3 covers 15 residues. CDR3 nucleotide sequence: TGTGCCAGTAGTATAGGGTACGACAGGAGGAATGAGCAGTTCTTC. Translated: CASSIGYDRRNEQFF.

J is TRBJ2-7 and V is TRBV5-1, with a weak D call TRBD1 (5 bases). Trimming pared 1 base from V and 1 base from J, leaving 9 bases between. Germline CDR1 SGHRS, CDR2 YFSETQ. The CDR3 totals 14 residues. The DNA of the CDR3 is TGCGCCAGCAGCTTGACTCCAGGGTCCTACGAGCAGTACGTC. This sequence encodes CASSLTPGSYEQYV.

The chain carries TRBV15 and TRBJ2-3, with D perhaps matching TRBD1 or TRBD2 (5 bases each). The CDR3 sequence is 15 residues long. V was cut by 9 bases and J by 3 bases, with 19 bases left in between. Germline values: CDR1 LNHNV, CDR2 YYDKDF (reference sequence). CDR3 residues: CATQRSGTGTDTQYF. The CDR3 DNA sequence: TGTGCCACTCAGCGTTCAGGGACGGGAACAGATACGCAGTATTTT. The full variable domain, rest sourced from reference TRBV15 and TRBJ2-3, is DAMVIQNPRYQVTQFGKPVTLSCSQTLNHNVMYWYQQKSSQAPKLLFHYYDKDFNNEADTPDNFQSRRPNTSFCFLDIRSPGLGDTAMYLCATQRSGTGTDTQYFGPGTRLTVL.

This clonotype has more than one count but fewer than ten. The chain combines TRBV7-2 with TRBJ2-5; the D is unclear. CDR3 length equals 17 residues. V dropped 4 bases and J dropped 2 bases, with 20 bases sitting between them. The germline V gene encodes CDR1 SGHTA and CDR2 FQGNSA. This chain's CDR3 is CASSYPQMGPKQETQYF. The CDR3 DNA is TGTGCCAGCAGCTACCCCCAGATGGGCCCCAAACAAGAGACCCAGTACTTC.

This clonotype has a handful of counts. V gene TRBV5-1 combines with J gene TRBJ1-2; D is perhaps TRBD1 (5 bases). The V end was cut by 3 bases, the J end by 4 bases, with 22 bases between. Germline V gives CDR1 SGHRS, CDR2 YFSETQ. The CDR3 covers 17 residues. The CDR3 bases are TGCGCCAGCAGCTCCGCAACGACGACAGAGGCGCTCTATGGCTACACCTTC. Translation gives CASSSATTTEALYGYTF.

Ten or more counts support this clonotype. J is TRBJ2-7 and V is TRBV28; 7 bases agree with TRBD2. The junction had 8 bases not matched to a gene; V was cut back by 6 bases and J by 6 bases. Per germline, CDR1 MDHEN and CDR2 SYDVKM. The CDR3 contains 13 residues. The CDR3 is CASSPPGRSEQYV. The CDR3 DNA reads as TGTGCCAGCAGCCCCCCCGGGAGGTCCGAGCAGTACGTC.

J is TRBJ1-5 and V is TRBV6-2 or TRBV6-3, with D perhaps matching TRBD1 (5 bases). Trimming took 2 bases from V and 4 from J, leaving 9 bases between them. Germline-derived CDR1 and CDR2 are MNHEY and SVGEGT. The CDR3 loop spans 14 amino acids. In DNA form, the CDR3 reads TGTGCCAGCAGTTACGACAGCAGGAATCAGCCCCAGCATTTT. This sequence encodes CASSYDSRNQPQHF.

This clonotype has only a few counts. The chain is built from TRBV4-2 and TRBJ1-1, with a weak D call TRBD1 (5 bases). The CDR3 is made up of 15 amino acids. V lost 4 bases, J lost 3 bases, and 15 bases lay in between. Germline V gives CDR1 LGHNA, CDR2 YNFKEQ. Here the CDR3 reads CASSPEGWGDTEAFF. CDR3 coding DNA: TGTGCCAGCAGCCCCGAAGGATGGGGGGACACTGAAGCTTTCTTT.

This clonotype showed up many times. The chain is built from TRBV5-5 and TRBJ2-5, with D possibly matching TRBD1 (6 bases). The CDR3 extends over 14 amino acids. Trimming stripped 0 bases from V and 3 bases from J, with 9 bases between. Germline V lookup: CDR1 SGHKS, CDR2 YYEKEE (reference sequence). The chain's CDR3 is CASSLGPGEETQYF. CDR3 bases: TGTGCCAGCAGCTTGGGGCCAGGGGAAGAGACCCAGTACTTC. The full variable domain, rest sourced from reference TRBV5-5 and TRBJ2-5, is DAGVTQSPTHLIKTRGQQVTLRCSPISGHKSVSWYQQVLGQGPQFIFQYYEKEERGRGNFPDRFSARQFPNYSSELNVNALLLGDSALYLCASSLGPGEETQYFGPGTRLLVL.